The clone carrying this T cell receptor beta chain was seen only a few times. The antigen is unknown. These data are taken from a study of T-cell reconstitution after alpha-beta-depleted transplantation in children. Study-level points and caveats: Newly made T cells mostly supplied T-cell counts and diversity one year after transplant.

Germline V gives CDR1 SGHTA, CDR2 FQGTGA. This CDR3 comprises 17 residues. Between the trimmed V and J ends, which lost 1 base and 1 base, there was a span of 14 bases. This sample's TCRbeta library carried unique molecular identifier barcodes. TCRdb reanalysed the PCR reads using MiXCR and keeps one entry per CDR3 protein. The repertoire consists of fewer than 400,000 distinct CDR3 sequences, with approximately 23% occurring once and the leading ten covering about 10%. This rearrangement joins TRBV7-3 to TRBJ2-1, with a weak D call TRBD2 (6 bases). Sequencing used PBMCs, mostly from graft donor cells, obtained 180 days after TCRalphabeta/CD19-depleted stem cell transplant. This TCR was recovered from a male patient aged 10 to 17 who had a stem cell transplant for acute lymphoblastic leukemia, so the T cells may come from the graft donor. The CDR3 DNA sequence: TGTGCCAGCAGCTTAAGAGACCCACTAGCTTCCTACAATGAGCAGTTCTTC. This encodes CASSLRDPLASYNEQFF. The complete variable domain, with remaining parts taken from reference TRBV7-3 and TRBJ2-1, reads GAGVSQTPSNKVTEKGKYVELRCDPISGHTALYWYRQSLGQGPEFLIYFQGTGAADDSGLPNDRFFAVRPEGSVSTLKIQRTERGDSAVYLCASSLRDPLASYNEQFFGPGTRLTVL.